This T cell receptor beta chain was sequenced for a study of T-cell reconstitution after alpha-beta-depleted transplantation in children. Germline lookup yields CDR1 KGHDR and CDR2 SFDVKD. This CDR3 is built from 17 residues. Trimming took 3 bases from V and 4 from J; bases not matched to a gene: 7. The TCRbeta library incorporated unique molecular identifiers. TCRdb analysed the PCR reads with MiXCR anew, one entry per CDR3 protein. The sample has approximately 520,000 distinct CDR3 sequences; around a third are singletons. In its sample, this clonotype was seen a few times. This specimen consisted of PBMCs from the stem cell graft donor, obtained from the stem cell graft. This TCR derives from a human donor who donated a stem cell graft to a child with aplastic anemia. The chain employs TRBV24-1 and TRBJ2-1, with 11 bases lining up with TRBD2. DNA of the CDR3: TGTGCCACCAGTGATGCCGAGGGACTAGCGGTTTACAATGAGCAGTTCTTC. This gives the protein CATSDAEGLAVYNEQFF.